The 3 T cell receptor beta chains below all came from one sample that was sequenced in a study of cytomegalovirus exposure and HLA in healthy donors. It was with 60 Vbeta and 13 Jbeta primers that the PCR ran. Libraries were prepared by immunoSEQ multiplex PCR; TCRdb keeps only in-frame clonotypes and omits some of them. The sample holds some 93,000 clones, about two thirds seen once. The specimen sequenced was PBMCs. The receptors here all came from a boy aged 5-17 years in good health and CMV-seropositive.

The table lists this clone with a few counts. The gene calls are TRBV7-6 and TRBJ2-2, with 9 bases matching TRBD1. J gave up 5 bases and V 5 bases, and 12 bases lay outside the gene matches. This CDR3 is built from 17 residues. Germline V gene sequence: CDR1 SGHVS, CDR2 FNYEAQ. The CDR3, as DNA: TGTGCCAGCAGCACAGTGCTCGGGACAGGGAGTACCGGGGAGCTGTTTTTT. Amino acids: CASSTVLGTGSTGELFF.

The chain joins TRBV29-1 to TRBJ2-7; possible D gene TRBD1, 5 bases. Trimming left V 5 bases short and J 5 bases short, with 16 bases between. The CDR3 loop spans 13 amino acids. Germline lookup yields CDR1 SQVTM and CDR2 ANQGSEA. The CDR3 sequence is CSVHRQRRNEQYF. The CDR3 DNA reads TGCAGCGTTCACCGACAGAGACGGAACGAGCAGTACTTC.

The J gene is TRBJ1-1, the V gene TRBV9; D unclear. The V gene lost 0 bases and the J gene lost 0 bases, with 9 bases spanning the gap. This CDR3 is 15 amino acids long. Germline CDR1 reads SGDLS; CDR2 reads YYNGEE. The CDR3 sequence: CASSVVGNLNTEAFF. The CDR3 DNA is TGTGCCAGCAGCGTAGTGGGCAACTTGAACACTGAAGCTTTCTTT.